What follows describes a single T cell receptor (beta chain). This entry belongs to a study of blood T cell repertoires in COVID-19. Overall study: Spain, Italy and the United States supplied samples that represented acute and convalescent COVID-19.

Profiling relied on immunoSEQ multiplex PCR, and the TCRdb table lists in-frame clones only, not all of them. Seen here are approximately 96,000 clones, around 90% observed once, and the top ten hold 4% to 5%. V gave up 9 bases and J gave up 8 bases; unmatched junction bases: 8. Germline V gives CDR1 MNHNY, CDR2 SVGAGI (reference sequence). CDR3 length equals 14 residues. This chain links TRBV6-6 with TRBJ1-5; 12 bases are shared with TRBD1. What was sequenced was peripheral blood. The sequence came from a human donor with COVID-19, enrolled during active disease. The donor label of this sample is uncertain. The CDR3, as DNA: TGTGCCAGTACCCGGGACAGGGGGCATGAGCCCCAGCATTTT. Translating it yields CASTRDRGHEPQHF.